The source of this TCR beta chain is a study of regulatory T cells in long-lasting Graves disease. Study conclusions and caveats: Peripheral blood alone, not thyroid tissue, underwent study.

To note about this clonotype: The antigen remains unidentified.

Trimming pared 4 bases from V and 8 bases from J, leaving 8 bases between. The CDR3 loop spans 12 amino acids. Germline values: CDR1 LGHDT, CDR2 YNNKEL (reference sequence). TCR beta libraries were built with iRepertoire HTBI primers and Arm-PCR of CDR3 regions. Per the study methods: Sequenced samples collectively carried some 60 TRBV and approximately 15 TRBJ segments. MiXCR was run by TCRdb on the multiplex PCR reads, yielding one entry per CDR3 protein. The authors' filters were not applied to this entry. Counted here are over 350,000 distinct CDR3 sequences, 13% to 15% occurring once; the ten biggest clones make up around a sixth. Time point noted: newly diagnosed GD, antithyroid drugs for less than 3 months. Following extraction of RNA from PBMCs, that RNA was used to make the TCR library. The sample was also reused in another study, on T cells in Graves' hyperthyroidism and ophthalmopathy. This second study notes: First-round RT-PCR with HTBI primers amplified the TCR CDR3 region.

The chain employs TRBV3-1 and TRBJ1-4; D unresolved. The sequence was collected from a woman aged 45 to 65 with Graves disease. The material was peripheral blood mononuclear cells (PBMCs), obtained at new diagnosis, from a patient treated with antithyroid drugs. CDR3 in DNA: TGTGCCAGCAGCCGAGACATGGAAAAACTGTTTTTT. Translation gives CASSRDMEKLFF.